This is a list of T cell receptor beta chains from one sample in a study of control samples from healthy donors and cancer patients. Data came from immunoSEQ multiplex PCR; TCRdb stores just in-frame clones and leaves some out. The sample shows 150,000 to 200,000 clones, roughly 95% of them seen only once. The sample taken for sequencing was blood. The receptors derive from a woman in her twenties or thirties in good health. The CDR3 runs from the conserved cysteine through the conserved F or W. Fields, in order: J gene, V gene, D gene, clone size, CDR3 protein, CDR3 DNA. A D gene is named only where the DNA matches it firmly. A clone size is listed for some rows: how often the clone was seen (once, few, many), or a class if it is expanded.

j_call: TRBJ2-1; v_call: TRBV28; d_call: -; clone_size: -; cdr3_aa: CASSPLTTLDEQFF; cdr3_nt: TGTGCCAGCAGTCCCCTTACTACCTTGGATGAGCAGTTCTTC
j_call: TRBJ2-3; v_call: TRBV9; d_call: TRBD1; clone_size: -; cdr3_aa: CASSVEGQGPDTQYF; cdr3_nt: TGTGCCAGCAGCGTAGAAGGACAGGGGCCAGATACGCAGTATTTT
j_call: TRBJ1-5; v_call: TRBV28; d_call: -; clone_size: -; cdr3_aa: CASRRDSFNQPQHF; cdr3_nt: TGTGCCAGCCGTCGCGACAGTTTCAATCAGCCCCAGCATTTT
j_call: TRBJ2-6; v_call: TRBV6-1; d_call: -; clone_size: -; cdr3_aa: CASSDEYRGAPFAGANVLTF; cdr3_nt: TGTGCCAGCAGTGATGAGTACCGAGGGGCTCCTTTTGCCGGGGCCAACGTCCTGACTTTC
j_call: TRBJ2-5; v_call: TRBV28; d_call: -; clone_size: -; cdr3_aa: CASRRGGVAGETQYF; cdr3_nt: TGTGCCAGCAGGCGAGGTGGGGTGGCCGGGGAGACCCAGTACTTC
j_call: TRBJ1-1; v_call: TRBV15; d_call: -; clone_size: -; cdr3_aa: CATSRDAVTEAFF; cdr3_nt: TGTGCCACCAGCAGAGACGCCGTAACTGAAGCTTTCTTT
j_call: TRBJ1-2; v_call: TRBV19; d_call: -; clone_size: -; cdr3_aa: CASKVGLGGYTF; cdr3_nt: TGTGCCAGTAAGGTAGGTTTGGGTGGCTACACCTTC
j_call: TRBJ1-2; v_call: TRBV29-1; d_call: -; clone_size: -; cdr3_aa: CSVDRGYGYTF; cdr3_nt: TGCAGCGTTGACAGGGGATATGGCTACACCTTC
j_call: TRBJ1-2; v_call: TRBV4-1; d_call: -; clone_size: once; cdr3_aa: CASSQGIRNYGYTF; cdr3_nt: TGCGCCAGCAGCCAAGGGATCCGAAACTATGGCTACACCTTC
j_call: TRBJ2-2; v_call: TRBV2; d_call: -; clone_size: few; cdr3_aa: CASSGDPNTGELFF; cdr3_nt: TGTGCCAGCAGTGGCGACCCGAACACCGGGGAGCTGTTTTTT
j_call: TRBJ1-2; v_call: TRBV18; d_call: -; clone_size: -; cdr3_aa: CASTDSQSSNYGYTF; cdr3_nt: TGTGCCAGTACGGACAGCCAATCTTCTAACTATGGCTACACCTTC
j_call: TRBJ1-2; v_call: TRBV29-1; d_call: TRBD1; clone_size: -; cdr3_aa: CSVALGQGGEVDGYTF; cdr3_nt: TGCAGCGTTGCATTAGGACAGGGTGGGGAGGTTGATGGCTACACCTTC
j_call: TRBJ1-1; v_call: TRBV29-1; d_call: TRBD1; clone_size: few; cdr3_aa: CSAGQAIEAFF; cdr3_nt: TGCAGCGCGGGACAGGCGATTGAAGCTTTCTTT
j_call: TRBJ1-2; v_call: TRBV6-5; d_call: TRBD1; clone_size: -; cdr3_aa: CASTPDRGLVYGYTF; cdr3_nt: TGTGCCAGCACCCCGGACAGGGGGCTAGTCTATGGCTACACCTTC
j_call: TRBJ2-5; v_call: TRBV6-1; d_call: -; clone_size: -; cdr3_aa: CASSESNPGALGVAQYF; cdr3_nt: TGTGCCAGCAGTGAGAGTAACCCAGGAGCCCTCGGGGTGGCCCAGTACTTC
j_call: TRBJ1-2; v_call: TRBV10-3; d_call: -; clone_size: -; cdr3_aa: CAISELRGAGSYGYTF; cdr3_nt: TGTGCCATCAGTGAGTTAAGAGGGGCAGGGAGCTATGGCTACACCTTC
j_call: TRBJ2-7; v_call: TRBV11-2; d_call: -; clone_size: -; cdr3_aa: CASSSPRGPNSYEQYF; cdr3_nt: TGTGCCAGCAGCTCCCCCCGTGGGCCGAACTCCTACGAGCAGTACTTC
j_call: TRBJ1-5; v_call: TRBV30; d_call: -; clone_size: -; cdr3_aa: CAWSDGNQPQHF; cdr3_nt: TGTGCCTGGAGTGACGGCAATCAGCCCCAGCATTTT
j_call: TRBJ2-3; v_call: TRBV19; d_call: -; clone_size: -; cdr3_aa: CASSLLSAPTDTQYF; cdr3_nt: TGTGCCAGTAGCCTACTAAGTGCACCAACAGATACGCAGTATTTT
j_call: TRBJ1-3; v_call: TRBV5-6; d_call: -; clone_size: -; cdr3_aa: CASSSWAGNTIYF; cdr3_nt: TGTGCCAGCAGCTCGTGGGCTGGAAACACCATATATTTT
j_call: TRBJ1-2; v_call: TRBV9; d_call: -; clone_size: -; cdr3_aa: CASSVEGGVYGYTF; cdr3_nt: TGTGCCAGCAGCGTAGAAGGGGGTGTCTATGGCTACACCTTC
j_call: TRBJ2-1; v_call: TRBV6-6; d_call: TRBD1; clone_size: -; cdr3_aa: CASSPDRGGYNEQFF; cdr3_nt: TGTGCCAGCAGTCCAGACAGGGGGGGATATAATGAGCAGTTCTTC
j_call: TRBJ1-1; v_call: TRBV11-1; d_call: -; clone_size: once; cdr3_aa: CASSLGDRQNTEAFF; cdr3_nt: TGTGCCAGCAGCTTGGGTGACAGGCAGAACACTGAAGCTTTCTTT
j_call: TRBJ2-3; v_call: TRBV10-3; d_call: -; clone_size: -; cdr3_aa: CAIRKQGGDTQYF; cdr3_nt: TGTGCCATCAGAAAACAGGGGGGGGATACGCAGTATTTT
j_call: TRBJ1-5; v_call: TRBV6-5; d_call: -; clone_size: -; cdr3_aa: CASSSTGKQPQHF; cdr3_nt: TGTGCCAGCAGTTCCACAGGGAAGCAGCCCCAGCATTTT
j_call: TRBJ2-2; v_call: TRBV6-1; d_call: TRBD2; clone_size: -; cdr3_aa: CASSAAGGGLRTGELFF; cdr3_nt: TGTGCCAGCAGTGCAGCGGGAGGGGGACTAAGAACCGGGGAGCTGTTTTTT
j_call: TRBJ2-7; v_call: TRBV3-1/TRBV3-2; d_call: TRBD2; clone_size: -; cdr3_aa: CASSQSLGTSGATYEQYF; cdr3_nt: TGTGCCAGCAGCCAAAGTTTGGGGACTAGCGGTGCGACCTACGAGCAGTACTTC
j_call: TRBJ1-6; v_call: TRBV7-8; d_call: -; clone_size: -; cdr3_aa: CASSLGGQSSYNSPLHF; cdr3_nt: TGTGCCAGCAGCTTAGGAGGGCAGAGCTCCTATAATTCACCCCTCCACTTT
j_call: TRBJ1-6; v_call: TRBV4-1; d_call: -; clone_size: -; cdr3_aa: CASSHPPGPRFHF; cdr3_nt: TGCGCCAGCAGCCACCCTCCGGGACCCCGGTTCCACTTT
j_call: TRBJ1-4; v_call: TRBV2; d_call: -; clone_size: -; cdr3_aa: CASSPRTAATNEKLFF; cdr3_nt: TGTGCCAGCAGTCCCCGGACAGCCGCAACTAATGAAAAACTGTTTTTT
j_call: TRBJ2-7; v_call: TRBV5-4; d_call: TRBD2; clone_size: once; cdr3_aa: CASSHLAGDPYEQYF; cdr3_nt: TGTGCCAGCAGCCACCTAGCGGGAGACCCCTACGAGCAGTACTTC
j_call: TRBJ1-3; v_call: TRBV10-3; d_call: -; clone_size: once; cdr3_aa: CAISDITFSSGNTIYF; cdr3_nt: TGTGCCATCAGTGATATAACCTTTTCGTCTGGAAACACCATATATTTT
j_call: TRBJ1-2; v_call: TRBV7-9; d_call: -; clone_size: -; cdr3_aa: CASSFDREGYTF; cdr3_nt: TGTGCCAGCAGCTTCGATCGAGAAGGCTACACCTTC
j_call: TRBJ1-2; v_call: TRBV4-1; d_call: -; clone_size: -; cdr3_aa: CASSQGRAYGLNYGYTF; cdr3_nt: TGCGCCAGCAGCCAAGGTAGAGCTTATGGGCTGAACTATGGCTACACCTTC
j_call: TRBJ1-1; v_call: TRBV18; d_call: TRBD1; clone_size: once; cdr3_aa: CASSVRQGAGLNTEAFF; cdr3_nt: TGTGCCAGCTCAGTTAGACAGGGGGCGGGTTTGAACACTGAAGCTTTCTTT
j_call: TRBJ1-2; v_call: TRBV24-1; d_call: -; clone_size: -; cdr3_aa: CATSDPGLGYTF; cdr3_nt: TGTGCCACCAGTGATCCAGGGCTCGGCTACACCTTC
j_call: TRBJ1-1; v_call: TRBV27; d_call: -; clone_size: -; cdr3_aa: CASSSLGHSGGAFF; cdr3_nt: TGTGCCAGCAGTTCTTTGGGACATTCAGGAGGAGCTTTCTTT
j_call: TRBJ2-5; v_call: TRBV13; d_call: -; clone_size: -; cdr3_aa: CASSLAAGLGQETQYF; cdr3_nt: TGTGCCAGCAGCTTGGCGGCGGGACTGGGCCAAGAGACCCAGTACTTC
j_call: TRBJ2-7; v_call: TRBV3-1/TRBV3-2; d_call: TRBD2; clone_size: -; cdr3_aa: CASSQGLAGGLEQYF; cdr3_nt: TGTGCCAGCAGCCAAGGACTAGCGGGGGGGCTTGAGCAGTACTTC
j_call: TRBJ2-7; v_call: TRBV9; d_call: -; clone_size: -; cdr3_aa: CASSPRGGPDEQYF; cdr3_nt: TGTGCCAGCAGCCCCAGGGGGGGGCCGGACGAGCAGTACTTC
j_call: TRBJ2-1; v_call: TRBV28; d_call: TRBD2; clone_size: -; cdr3_aa: CASSITSGGKYNEQFF; cdr3_nt: TGTGCCAGCAGTATCACTAGCGGGGGGAAGTACAATGAGCAGTTCTTC
j_call: TRBJ1-5; v_call: TRBV6-5; d_call: TRBD1; clone_size: -; cdr3_aa: CASRTGGAGQPQHF; cdr3_nt: TGTGCCAGCAGGACAGGGGGCGCCGGACAGCCCCAGCATTTT
j_call: TRBJ2-3; v_call: TRBV13; d_call: -; clone_size: -; cdr3_aa: CASSPEGLTSTDTQYF; cdr3_nt: TGTGCCAGCAGCCCTGAAGGACTGACTAGCACAGATACGCAGTATTTT
j_call: TRBJ1-1; v_call: TRBV19; d_call: -; clone_size: once; cdr3_aa: CASSRRGAHTEAFF; cdr3_nt: TGTGCCAGTAGTCGAAGGGGGGCTCACACTGAAGCTTTCTTT
j_call: TRBJ2-5; v_call: TRBV9; d_call: TRBD2; clone_size: -; cdr3_aa: CASSARTRGDQETQYF; cdr3_nt: TGTGCCAGCAGCGCTCGGACTAGGGGTGACCAAGAGACCCAGTACTTC
j_call: TRBJ1-1; v_call: TRBV14; d_call: -; clone_size: -; cdr3_aa: CASSQLPYRAEAFF; cdr3_nt: TGTGCCAGCAGCCAACTACCGTATCGGGCTGAAGCTTTCTTT
j_call: TRBJ1-5; v_call: TRBV6-5; d_call: -; clone_size: -; cdr3_aa: CASSSFMAQHF; cdr3_nt: TGTGCCAGCAGTTCCTTTATGGCCCAGCATTTT
j_call: TRBJ2-5; v_call: TRBV7-9; d_call: -; clone_size: -; cdr3_aa: CASSLGVAVQETQYF; cdr3_nt: TGTGCCAGCAGCTTAGGAGTGGCAGTCCAAGAGACCCAGTACTTC
j_call: TRBJ1-6; v_call: TRBV11-2; d_call: -; clone_size: -; cdr3_aa: CASSLVLGNNSPLHF; cdr3_nt: TGTGCCAGCAGCTTAGTTTTGGGGAATAATTCACCCCTCCACTTT
j_call: TRBJ2-7; v_call: TRBV14; d_call: -; clone_size: -; cdr3_aa: CASSQDQGQLYEQYF; cdr3_nt: TGTGCCAGCAGCCAAGATCAAGGACAGCTCTACGAGCAGTACTTC
j_call: TRBJ2-3; v_call: TRBV4-1; d_call: -; clone_size: -; cdr3_aa: CASSQVPGGFRTDTQYF; cdr3_nt: TGCGCCAGCAGCCAAGTCCCCGGCGGGTTTCGCACAGATACGCAGTATTTT
j_call: TRBJ2-1; v_call: TRBV15; d_call: -; clone_size: -; cdr3_aa: CATSALEVVGDEQFF; cdr3_nt: TGTGCCACCAGCGCCCTGGAAGTGGTGGGGGATGAGCAGTTCTTC
j_call: TRBJ1-1; v_call: TRBV6-5; d_call: TRBD1; clone_size: -; cdr3_aa: CAQGGRGVDTEAFF; cdr3_nt: TGTGCCCAGGGGGGCAGAGGGGTGGACACTGAAGCTTTCTTT
j_call: TRBJ2-7; v_call: TRBV7-8; d_call: -; clone_size: -; cdr3_aa: CASSLRWLHEQYF; cdr3_nt: TGTGCCAGCAGCTTACGGTGGCTCCACGAGCAGTACTTC
j_call: TRBJ1-5; v_call: TRBV18; d_call: -; clone_size: -; cdr3_aa: CASSPGRSNQPQHF; cdr3_nt: TGTGCCAGCTCACCAGGGAGGTCGAATCAGCCCCAGCATTTT
j_call: TRBJ2-1; v_call: TRBV6-5; d_call: TRBD2; clone_size: -; cdr3_aa: CASSLLSGGRNEQFF; cdr3_nt: TGTGCCAGCAGTCTGCTTAGCGGGGGGAGGAATGAGCAGTTCTTC
j_call: TRBJ2-7; v_call: TRBV19; d_call: -; clone_size: -; cdr3_aa: CASSISPFREGTREQYF; cdr3_nt: TGTGCCAGTAGCATCTCTCCTTTCCGGGAAGGAACTAGGGAGCAGTACTTC